This TCR beta chain comes out of a study of CD8 T cells in ankylosing spondylitis. This clonotype was counted a few times. From the 5' RACE reads, TCRdb called clonotypes with MiXCR, one entry per CDR3 protein. Here the sample spans some 270,000 distinct CDR3 sequences, roughly a third being singletons. The sample taken for sequencing was blood, either unsorted or a sorted T cell fraction (not recorded which). The TCR was taken from a male donor with ankylosing spondylitis or in good health (not recorded which).

CDR3 DNA: TGTGCCAGCACCAGAACAGGGGTCACTGAAGCTTTCTTT. Its protein product is CASTRTGVTEAFF. The V call is TRBV12-3 or TRBV12-4, the J call TRBJ1-1; 7 nucleotides line up with TRBD1. V trimming: 7 bases; J trimming: 4 bases; junction bases outside the gene matches: 6. This CDR3 has 13 residues.